A single sample gave rise to the 29 T cell receptor beta chains below, sequenced in a study of immune evolution from preneoplasia to lung adenocarcinoma. Clones were read by immunoSEQ multiplex PCR, and TCRdb kept only the in-frame ones, dropping some. The table shows 11,000 to 15,000 clones, with approximately 78% occurring only once. Sequences were obtained from FFPE minimally invasive lung adenocarcinoma tissue. The receptors come from a person aged 65 to 79 with lung adenocarcinoma.

The genes are TRBV5-1 and TRBJ1-3, with D tentatively TRBD1 (5 bases). Germline values: CDR1 SGHRS, CDR2 YFSETQ. The V end lost 0 bases, the J end lost 0 bases, and 16 bases lay between the germline ends. The CDR3 covers 18 residues. CDR3 in DNA: TGCGCCAGCAGCTTGGTAGGGTTGGAGGGGCTCTCTGGAAACACCATATATTTT. This sequence encodes CASSLVGLEGLSGNTIYF.

The CDR3 loop reads CASSPLTLSGANVLTF. The DNA of the CDR3 is TGTGCCAGCTCACCCTTGACCCTCTCTGGGGCCAACGTCCTGACTTTC. This chain links TRBV18 with TRBJ2-6; D call uncertain. There are 16 residues in the CDR3. V dropped 3 bases and J dropped 0 bases, with 9 bases sitting between them. Germline CDR1 is KGHSH and CDR2 is LQKENI.

CDR3 DNA sequence: TGTGCCAGCAGCTTACTAACCGGGGAGCTGTTTTTT. This encodes CASSLLTGELFF. This chain connects TRBV7-9 to TRBJ2-2; no clear D gene. The CDR3 is made up of 12 amino acids. Germline V lookup: CDR1 SEHNR, CDR2 FQNEAQ (reference sequence). V lost 2 bases and J 5 bases, leaving 3 bases between the germline ends.

This chain links TRBV29-1 with TRBJ2-5; possible D gene TRBD1, 6 bases. The length of the CDR3 is 15 residues. V was cut by 1 base and J by 0 bases, with 12 bases left in between. The germline CDR1 and CDR2 sequences are SQVTM and ANQGSEA. The CDR3 protein is CSVEGTERYQETQYF. The CDR3 coding sequence is TGCAGCGTTGAAGGGACAGAGAGGTACCAAGAGACCCAGTACTTC. Complete variable domain (other parts from reference TRBV29-1 and TRBJ2-5): SAVISQKPSRDICQRGTSLTIQCQVDSQVTMMFWYRQQPGQSLTLIATANQGSEATYESGFVIDKFPISRPNLTFSTLTVSNMSPEDSSIYLCSVEGTERYQETQYFGPGTRLLVL.

The chain employs TRBV4-1 and TRBJ2-7, with a tentative D call TRBD2 (5 bases). The V end was cut by 4 bases, the J end by 0 bases, with 16 bases between. Germline V gene sequence: CDR1 MGHRA, CDR2 YSYEKL. This CDR3 has 16 amino acids. In nucleotides, the CDR3 is TGCGCCAGCAGCCGCGGAGGTTTTGGGAGCTCCTACGAGCAGTACTTC. It encodes CASSRGGFGSSYEQYF.

This clone was recorded only once. The chain joins TRBV4-2 to TRBJ2-4, with 9 nucleotides matching TRBD2. Germline CDR1 reads LGHNA; CDR2 reads YNFKEQ. The CDR3 loop spans 19 amino acids. V trimming: 0 bases; J trimming: 0 bases; junction bases outside the gene matches: 9. The CDR3 DNA is TGTGCCAGCAGCCAAGATATGACTAGCGGCCCGCTAGCCAAAAACATTCAGTACTTC. Its protein product is CASSQDMTSGPLAKNIQYF.

Turning to this clone: The missing conserved phenylalanine or tryptophan at the end of this CDR3 makes a read error likely. The limits of the CDR3 on the DNA are not certain, so only TCRdb's listed CDR3 is given. The CDR3 here is CASSWRGRI. The chain couples TRBV5-1 to TRBJ2-7; TRBD2, the D gene given by the table, was not confirmed from the DNA. From its first to its last residue, the CDR3 has 9 amino acids. CDR1 is SGHRS and CDR2 is YFSETQ in the germline V gene.

The chain recombines TRBV6-4 with TRBJ2-7; a weak D match, TRBD1 (5 bases). The germline gives CDR1 MRHNA, CDR2 SNTAGT. Between the trimmed V and J ends, which lost 6 bases and 1 base, there was a span of 16 bases. CDR3 length equals 15 residues. CDR3 nucleotide sequence: TGTGCCAGCAGACCCACTCCGACAGCTTCCTACGAGCAGTACTTC. Residues: CASRPTPTASYEQYF.

This clone was seen a single time. CDR3 residues: CASSERPGRNTGELFF. CDR3 DNA: TGTGCCAGCAGTGAACGCCCCGGACGGAACACCGGGGAGCTGTTTTTT. The J gene is TRBJ2-2, the V gene TRBV6-1; D is undetermined. The germline V gene encodes CDR1 MNHNS and CDR2 SASEGT. The V and J ends lost 2 bases and 1 base respectively, with 11 bases between them. The CDR3 runs 16 residues.

V gene TRBV28 combines with J gene TRBJ2-7; 12 positions match TRBD1. With 4 bases clipped from V and 6 bases from J, the junction kept 7 bases outside the gene matches. Germline loops: CDR1 MDHEN, CDR2 SYDVKM. The CDR3 sequence is 15 residues long. CDR3: CASSSPGQGAGEQYF. Written as DNA, the CDR3 is TGTGCCAGCAGTTCACCGGGACAGGGGGCCGGCGAGCAGTACTTC.

J is TRBJ1-1 and V is TRBV28; a weak D match, TRBD1 (6 bases). Per the germline V gene, CDR1 is MDHEN and CDR2 is SYDVKM. V dropped 2 bases and J dropped 1 base, with 14 bases sitting between them. The CDR3 sequence is 16 residues long. CDR3 sequence reads: CASSLPPGTTNTEAFF. The CDR3 DNA is TGTGCCAGCAGTTTACCGCCCGGGACAACGAACACTGAAGCTTTCTTT.

V and J are TRBV5-1 and TRBJ2-5; D remains ambiguous. This CDR3 has 17 residues. CDR1 SGHRS and CDR2 YFSETQ come from the germline V gene. Trimming took 1 base from V and 2 from J, leaving 18 bases between them. The CDR3 region is CASSLIGGRISQETQYF. In DNA form, the CDR3 reads TGCGCCAGCAGCTTGATTGGCGGCAGAATATCACAAGAGACCCAGTACTTC.

This clone was seen once. The chain couples TRBV30 to TRBJ2-7; 7 nucleotides match TRBD2. The CDR3 is 17 residues long. Unmatched junction bases numbered 16, after V lost 3 bases and J lost 2 bases. Germline V gives CDR1 GTSNPN, CDR2 SVGIG (reference sequence). The CDR3 loop reads CAWRSGEGRGSAYEQYF. CDR3 coding DNA: TGTGCCTGGAGAAGCGGGGAGGGAAGGGGAAGTGCCTACGAGCAGTACTTC.

This clone appeared once. V and J are TRBV6-5 and TRBJ1-1; D is perhaps TRBD1 (6 bases). Trimming removed 6 bases at V and 10 bases at J, with 15 bases between. There are 12 residues in the CDR3. From germline, CDR1 is MNHEY and CDR2 SVGAGI. The CDR3 region is CASSSLQGRAFF. DNA for the CDR3: TGTGCCAGCAGCTCCCTTCAGGGGCGAGCTTTCTTT.

This clone came up once. Other DNA sequences in this sample translate to the same CDR3. The rearrangement joins TRBV27 to TRBJ1-6; no clear D. Germline values: CDR1 MNHEY, CDR2 SMNVEV (reference sequence). The V gene lost 4 bases and the J gene lost 10 bases, with 14 bases spanning the gap. The CDR3 covers 14 residues. The CDR3 is CASSSLESRSPLHF. The CDR3 bases are TGTGCCAGCAGTTCCTTGGAATCACGGTCACCCCTCCACTTT.

The V and J genes are TRBV6-1 and TRBJ1-2; TRBD1 matches 10 bases. The CDR3 runs to 13 residues. V trimming: 11 bases; J trimming: 6 bases; junction bases outside the gene matches: 9. CDR1 and CDR2 (germline): MNHNS, SASEGT. CDR3 sequence (DNA): TGTGCCGGCTCCGGGACAGGGGACGATGGCTACACCTTC. Protein sequence: CAGSGTGDDGYTF.

Concerning this clone: A read error may produce the germline difference seen at one junction end. Other DNA sequences in the same sample also yield this CDR3. The V call is TRBV6-1, the J call TRBJ2-1; 9 bases are a match to TRBD1. CDR3 length: 15 amino acids. Germline V CDR1 and CDR2: MNHNS, SASEGT. In DNA, the CDR3 is TGTGCCAGCAGTGAGGTCGGGACAGGGTTTGATGAGCAATTCTTC. The encoded protein is CASSEVGTGFDEQFF.

The rearrangement links TRBV15 to TRBJ1-2, with a tentative D call TRBD1 (6 bases). The CDR3 length is 14 residues. Germline assignment: CDR1 LNHNV and CDR2 YYDKDF (reference sequence). V dropped 1 base and J dropped 7 bases, with 13 bases sitting between them. The CDR3 sequence: CATSRVGGAGGYTF. The CDR3 DNA reads as TGTGCCACCAGCAGAGTAGGGGGGGCAGGTGGCTACACCTTC.

The chain is built from TRBV5-1 and TRBJ2-1; a weak D match, TRBD2 (5 bases). Germline lookup yields CDR1 SGHRS and CDR2 YFSETQ. CDR3 length equals 16 residues. V was pared by 4 bases and J by 5 bases, with 19 bases between. The CDR3 DNA is TGCGCCAGCAGCCAGAGACCCCCGTCCGGGGACAATGAGCAGTTCTTC. Its translation: CASSQRPPSGDNEQFF.

This chain joins TRBV7-6 and TRBJ2-2, with D perhaps matching TRBD1 or TRBD2 (5 bases each). Looked up from germline, CDR1 is SGHVS and CDR2 is FNYEAQ. This CDR3 is 15 amino acids long. V was pared by 5 bases and J by 2 bases, with 12 bases between. The CDR3 region is CASSPRGSNTGELFF. The CDR3 DNA reads TGTGCCAGCAGCCCCCGGGGCAGCAACACCGGGGAGCTGTTTTTT. The variable domain in full, completed from reference TRBV7-6 and TRBJ2-2, reads GAGVSQSPRYKVTKRGQDVALRCDPISGHVSLYWYRQALGQGPEFLTYFNYEAQQDKSGLPNDRFSAERPEGSISTLTIQRTEQRDSAMYRCASSPRGSNTGELFFGEGSRLTVL.

Here the CDR3 DNA reads TGTGCCAGCAGCTCGGGAGGGACAAGGTTCAATGAGCAGTTCTTC. Its protein product is CASSSGGTRFNEQFF. The chain joins TRBV5-4 to TRBJ2-1; 8 nucleotides match TRBD2. V dropped 3 bases and J dropped 6; count of bases not matched to a gene: 8. The germline V gene encodes CDR1 SGHNT and CDR2 YYREEE (reference sequence). CDR3 size: 15 residues.

The CDR3 sequence: CASSMMGLTTEAFF. In DNA, the CDR3 is TGTGCCAGTAGTATGATGGGGTTGACCACTGAAGCTTTCTTT. The chain recombines TRBV19 with TRBJ1-1; no definite D call. This CDR3 has 14 amino acids. The germline CDR1 and CDR2 sequences are LNHDA and SQIVND (reference sequence). V dropped 3 bases and J dropped 4 bases, with 12 bases sitting between them.

J is TRBJ2-5 and V is TRBV11-3; TRBD2 aligns across 14 bases. CDR3 length: 15 residues. Trimming cost V 3 bases and J 7 bases; bases outside gene matches: 4. The V gene's germline CDR1 is SGHNT and CDR2 YENEEA. This CDR3 reads CASSLGLAGVGTQYF. CDR3 coding DNA: TGTGCCAGCAGCTTGGGACTAGCGGGAGTCGGGACCCAGTACTTC.

The CDR3 region has the DNA TGTGCCAGCAGCTTAGCGTTTCGTAGTGTCGACACTGAAGCTTTCTTT. Protein: CASSLAFRSVDTEAFF. The rearrangement uses TRBV11-1 and TRBJ1-1; D gene unclear. The CDR3 is made up of 16 amino acids. Germline CDR1 and CDR2: SGHAT and FQDESV (reference sequence). The V end lost 0 bases, the J end lost 3 bases, and 14 bases lay between the germline ends.

The genes are TRBV25-1 and TRBJ2-3; D not certain. CDR1 is MGHDK, CDR2 SYGVNS, per germline. The V end lost 4 bases, the J end lost 8 bases, and 13 bases lay between the germline ends. The CDR3 extends over 13 amino acids. CDR3 loop: CASSAPLATTQYF. DNA for the CDR3: TGTGCCAGCAGTGCCCCCTTAGCAACTACGCAGTATTTT.

The V gene is TRBV28, the J gene TRBJ2-7; D unresolved. Germline loops: CDR1 MDHEN, CDR2 SYDVKM. V shed 1 base and J shed 1 base, with 8 bases lying between them. The CDR3 has 14 residues. CDR3 loop: CASSLSAASYEQYF. The CDR3 coding sequence is TGTGCCAGCAGTTTATCGGCAGCATCCTACGAGCAGTACTTC.

This clone was counted only a few times. The chain combines TRBV2 with TRBJ1-1; a possible D gene is TRBD1 (6 bases). This CDR3 is built from 12 residues. Germline CDR1 SNHLY, CDR2 FYNNEI. The germline V and J ends were trimmed by 10 bases and 7 bases, with 16 bases remaining between them. CDR3: CATKGADSEAFF. CDR3 DNA sequence: TGTGCCACAAAAGGTGCGGACAGTGAAGCTTTCTTT.

The rearrangement uses TRBV29-1 and TRBJ2-3, with D possibly matching TRBD2 (6 bases). V lost 6 bases, J lost 0 bases, and 13 bases lay in between. CDR1 and CDR2 (germline): SQVTM, ANQGSEA. The CDR3 spans 14 residues. CDR3 DNA sequence: TGCAGCGTCCACGGGACTCTTAGCACAGATACGCAGTATTTT. As protein: CSVHGTLSTDTQYF.

CDR3 loop: CAICSPNQPQHF. For the CDR3, the DNA is TGTGCCATCTGCAGCCCCAATCAGCCCCAGCATTTT. This chain links TRBV10-3 with TRBJ1-5; no definite D call. CDR1 and CDR2 (germline): ENHRY, SYGVKD. V lost 8 bases and J 3 bases, leaving 8 bases between the germline ends. The CDR3 consists of 12 residues.